Described below is a single T cell receptor beta chain sequence and its context. Its antigen is still unknown. Base qualities are not recorded, but no much larger clone differs from it by a single base. The data are from a study of shared clonotypes between healthy human individuals (dated by TCRdb to the early 2020s). Describing the broader study: A few men and a couple of women, aged 18 to 49 years, made up the cohort. For each donor, CD4 naive and CD4 memory were each run on three plates, CD8 naive on two plates, and CD8 memory on one plate. The study deeply sequenced blood TCR repertoires of roughly five healthy adults to estimate repertoire size and the extent of clonotype sharing between individuals. To increase sequencing depth and limit assay-specific biases, different laboratories used diverse techniques to prepare libraries and sequence TCR repertoires. Each donor's leukapheresis produced roughly between roughly 0.85 and 10 billion PBMCs. The full study reports these points: Sampling was restricted to blood, and TCR repertoires in tissues likely differ from the TCR repertoires found in blood. Sharing across four donors was observed for 4.5% to 6.5% of naive CD4, under 4% of naive CD8, 2% to 2.5% of memory CD4, and over 0.3% of memory CD8 clonotypes. Compared with non-shared clonotypes, clonotypes shared by all four sorted-subset donors had higher generation probabilities. Even with the large sequencing depth, rarefaction of the sorted-subset datasets indicated that sequencing was incomplete. Naive subsets generally had larger estimated clonotype richness than memory subsets. Pairwise subsampling indicated that sequencing depth was expected to affect the degree of clonotype sharing among donors. The small number of donors limited the genetic and exposure-history diversity represented.

Including cysteine and phenylalanine, the CDR3 has 15 amino acids. Kept here is only the CDR3 DNA, which spans 45 bases and is read in frame from base 1. According to the germline V gene, CDR1 reads SGHRS and CDR2 reads YFSETQ. V drops 0 bases and J drops 1 base, leaving 10 bases in between. Using the deep immunoSEQ assay, multiplex PCR amplified TCR CDR3 regions from genomic DNA. Genomic DNA extracted from each cell subset was distributed evenly over all wells of several immunoSEQ 96-well plates, and each plate served as one replicate. For sorted subsets, each replicate PCR was loaded with about 0.2 ug genomic DNA, equivalent to 30,000 or so T cell genomes. The purified libraries were quantified using a Qubit 3.0 fluorometer, sized with a Bioanalyzer 2100, and then quantified again using the KAPA Library Quantification kit. Every immunoSEQ 96-well plate was sequenced on a separate single-read 150-cycle Illumina NextSeq 550 flow cell. Turning to the authors' computational methods: Because the immunoSEQ output included only junctional sequences and no quality scores, the filtering could not be the same as the filtering used for full-length reads. To assign V/J genes and CDR3, sequences were annotated against IMGT germline references using PyIR, a Python wrapper for IgBLAST v1.9. Any read was removed if the V/J assignment was weak (E-value above 1e-6), the CDR3 was missing, or the read contained stop codons, out-of-frame junctions, or ambiguous translated residues. V3J clonotypes were defined as sequences sharing an identical inferred V gene, J gene, and CDR3 amino acid sequence. To compute the percentage overlap between repertoires, the number of shared unique clonotypes was divided by the size of the smaller repertoire. Three approaches were used to assess repertoire richness: RTK rarefaction, the Chao1 estimator, and Recon v2.1 estimates of unobserved clonotypes. OLGA was used to compute generation probabilities for all TCRbeta clonotypes that the gDNA method yielded from a few donors. TCRdb retrieved this table from immuneACCESS and kept in-frame rearrangements only. Not all clones are present; in checked studies, unresolved V genes account for under half, and no reason is known for the remainder. The V and J calls and clone size were taken over from that table, and D and trimming were inferred from the DNA. A total of some 900,000 clones appear in this sample, about three quarters of them only once. The top ten constitute over 1.3% of the sample.

Healthy HIV-negative adults with no recently reported acute infections or vaccinations were included as donors. Every donor was a Caucasian adult living in Nashville, Tennessee, USA. CD4+ T cells were enriched through magnetic negative selection, after which naive cells were positively selected on CD45RA and the remaining negative fraction served as the memory subset. Blood was collected by leukapheresis, and PBMCs were isolated by Ficoll-Histopaque density gradient centrifugation and then cryopreserved in liquid nitrogen vapor phase. Purity and quantity of every magnetically sorted T cell population were checked by analytical flow cytometry. Genomic DNA was isolated from every sorted fraction and measured by UV absorbance on a Nanodrop 2000c.

The chain was built from TRBV5-1 and TRBJ1-1; the D gene assignment is ambiguous. The material sequenced was memory CD4+ T cells sorted from blood. Per the publication, the cell subset or site label means: CD45RA-negative fraction. The sequence derives from a young man in good health. The CDR3 region: CASSLGSGENTEAFF. The DNA sequence is as follows: TGCGCCAGCAGCTTGGGATCTGGAGAGAACACTGAAGCTTTCTTT.